Reported below is one T cell receptor (beta chain). The record originates from a study of blood T cell repertoires in COVID-19. Whole-study context: COVID-19 samples from acute and convalescent phases originated in the United States, Italy and Spain. T cells, B-cell-depleted T cells, or PBMCs provided the cDNA or gDNA that served as material.

V lost 1 base, J lost 1 base, and 10 bases lay in between. The CDR3 consists of 15 residues. Germline-derived CDR1 and CDR2 are SGHVS and FQNEAQ. Profiled with immunoSEQ multiplex PCR; TCRdb holds only in-frame clones, not every one. Among 200,000 to 250,000 clones listed, roughly 84% were seen once. The sequence was obtained from a woman in her sixties who had recovered from COVID-19. J is TRBJ1-1 and V is TRBV7-8; no clear D gene. Sequencing was performed on peripheral blood. CDR3 DNA sequence: TGTGCCAGCAGCTTAGGTTACAGCCAGAACACTGAAGCTTTCTTT. Its translation is CASSLGYSQNTEAFF.